This T cell receptor beta chain comes out of a study of T cells in Graves' hyperthyroidism and ophthalmopathy. The CDR3 spans 14 residues. CDR1 and CDR2 (germline): WSHSY, SAAADI. The junction had 8 bases not matched to a gene; V was cut back by 8 bases and J by 5 bases. This clonotype has only a few counts. TCR beta CDR3 regions were amplified from RNA transcripts. The HTBI primer set was used in a first-round RT-PCR of the TCR CDR3. TCRdb redid the calling of the multiplex PCR reads with MiXCR, one entry per CDR3 protein. The sample records under 400,000 distinct CDR3 sequences, 25% being singletons.

The TCR comes from a man between 50 and 59 years old with Graves' hyperthyroidism. This chain connects TRBV10-2 to TRBJ2-1; 8 nucleotides agree with TRBD1. Sequencing was carried out using blood. CDR3 loop: CASRWTGTDNEQFF. The DNA for the CDR3 is TGCGCCAGCCGTTGGACAGGGACGGACAATGAGCAGTTCTTC.